These 21 T cell receptor beta chains originate from one sample sequenced in a study of T cell changes during pregnancy in multiple sclerosis. TCRdb keeps only in-frame clones here, not all; method: immunoSEQ multiplex PCR. Among roughly 41,000 clones listed, 80% to 90% were seen once. Sequenced here: CD4+ T cells from peripheral blood mononuclear cells, sampled in the first trimester of pregnancy. The receptors stem from a female donor with multiple sclerosis, enrolled in a pregnancy study.

The chain joins TRBV6-6 to TRBJ1-4; tentatively, D is TRBD1 (5 bases). Between the trimmed V and J ends, which lost 4 bases and 4 bases, there was a span of 13 bases. Germline V gene lookup returns CDR1 MNHNY and CDR2 SVGAGI (reference sequence). CDR3 length equals 15 residues. The DNA for the CDR3 is TGTGCCAGCAGTTTTGCCGGGGGGAGTAATGAAAAACTGTTTTTT. Protein sequence: CASSFAGGSNEKLFF.

CDR3 region: CASSHGRGYEQYF. The CDR3 DNA follows: TGTGCCAGTAGTCACGGTCGGGGGTACGAGCAGTACTTC. The chain links TRBV19 to TRBJ2-7; the D gene is possibly TRBD2 (6 bases). The germline CDR1 and CDR2 sequences are LNHDA and SQIVND (reference sequence). Trimming shortened V by 5 bases and J by 4 bases, and 12 bases separated the two germline ends. This CDR3 has 13 residues.

This chain links TRBV5-1 with TRBJ2-3, with TRBD2 matching over 16 bases. The CDR3 is made up of 17 amino acids. Germline V CDR1 and CDR2: SGHRS, YFSETQ. Trimming took 4 bases from V and 5 from J; bases not matched to a gene: 7. CDR3 DNA sequence: TGCGCCAGCAGCCCGGGACTAGCGGGAGGGCCAGGAGATACGCAGTATTTT. It codes for CASSPGLAGGPGDTQYF.

This clone has a single count. This chain joins TRBV7-2 and TRBJ2-7, with 7 bases identical to TRBD1. The V gene's germline CDR1 is SGHTA and CDR2 FQGNSA. The CDR3 is 15 residues long. Germline trimming cut 5 bases from V and 1 base from J; bases unmatched to any gene: 8. DNA for the CDR3: TGTGCCAGCAGCCAGGGGGTTGGGGGTTCCTACGAGCAGTACTTC. It encodes CASSQGVGGSYEQYF.

The chain uses TRBV10-2 and TRBJ2-1, with TRBD2 matching over 16 bases. The CDR3 contains 20 residues. Germline CDR1 is WSHSY and CDR2 is SAAADI. V was clipped by 7 bases and J by 2 bases; unmatched bases: 14. The CDR3 coding sequence is TGCGCCAGCAATGGATACTCTGGGACTAGCGGGAGGGGCACCTACAATGAGCAGTTCTTC. This codes for CASNGYSGTSGRGTYNEQFF.

The chain combines TRBV5-1 with TRBJ2-2; 7 bases fit TRBD1. The CDR3 extends over 15 amino acids. Trimming cost V 4 bases and J 0 bases; bases outside gene matches: 3. Per germline, CDR1 SGHRS and CDR2 YFSETQ. Here the CDR3 DNA reads TGCGCCAGCAGCCTCCAGGGGGCGAACACCGGGGAGCTGTTTTTT. Its translation: CASSLQGANTGELFF.

This CDR3 reads CASISRTSGKYEQFF. The CDR3 DNA reads as TGTGCCAGCATTTCCAGGACTAGCGGGAAGTATGAGCAGTTCTTC. The rearrangement joins TRBV25-1 to TRBJ2-1, with 12 bases aligning to TRBD2. Trimming cost V 7 bases and J 8 bases; bases outside gene matches: 9. Germline lookup yields CDR1 MGHDK and CDR2 SYGVNS. The CDR3 covers 15 residues.

The chain uses TRBV5-1 and TRBJ2-1; 7 bases line up with TRBD2. Germline CDR1 and CDR2: SGHRS and YFSETQ. CDR3 length: 14 amino acids. The J segment lost 9 bases and the V segment lost 0 bases, leaving 6 bases of the junction unmatched. CDR3 sequence: CASSLVAGEGEQFF. The CDR3 coding sequence is TGCGCCAGCAGCTTGGTGGCGGGAGAGGGTGAGCAGTTCTTC. Variable domain in full (rest from reference TRBV5-1 and TRBJ2-1): KAGVTQTPRYLIKTRGQQVTLSCSPISGHRSVSWYQQTPGQGLQFLFEYFSETQRNKGNFPGRFSGRQFSNSRSEMNVSTLELGDSALYLCASSLVAGEGEQFFGPGTRLTVL.

This sequence joins TRBV7-9 and TRBJ2-2, with TRBD2 matching 11 bases. The J segment lost 4 bases and the V segment lost 5 bases, leaving 6 bases of the junction unmatched. Looked up from germline, CDR1 is SEHNR and CDR2 is FQNEAQ (reference sequence). The CDR3 spans 16 residues. Here the CDR3 reads CASSQRLAGLTGELFF. CDR3 bases: TGTGCCAGCAGCCAACGACTAGCGGGGCTCACCGGGGAGCTGTTTTTT.

The chain carries TRBV10-2 and TRBJ1-2; 12 bases are shared with TRBD1. Trimming removed 9 bases from V and 8 bases from J; junction bases left unmatched: 10. Per germline, CDR1 WSHSY and CDR2 SAAADI. The CDR3 loop spans 14 amino acids. The CDR3 DNA follows: TGCGCCAGTTCTCCGGGACAGGGGGCAGGAGGCTACACCTTC. This gives the protein CASSPGQGAGGYTF.

This CDR3 reads CASFGIAGGFYNEQFF. The CDR3 nucleotides read TGTGCCAGCTTTGGCATAGCGGGAGGCTTCTACAATGAGCAGTTCTTC. The genes are TRBV28 and TRBJ2-1, with 10 bases lining up with TRBD2. The CDR3 length is 16 residues. The V and J ends lost 8 bases and 3 bases, in that order; junction bases with no gene match: 10. Germline V gene sequence: CDR1 MDHEN, CDR2 SYDVKM.

This clone was counted a few times. This rearrangement joins TRBV18 to TRBJ1-5, with D possibly being TRBD1 (5 bases). Trimming removed 3 bases from V and 6 bases from J, with 24 bases in between. This CDR3 spans 18 amino acids. In germline, CDR1 is KGHSH, CDR2 LQKENI. The DNA for the CDR3 is TGTGCCAGCTCACCGCTTCCATTTAGGGCACAGGAAGGTCAGCCCCAGCATTTT. This translates into CASSPLPFRAQEGQPQHF. The whole variable domain, remainder taken from reference TRBV18 and TRBJ1-5, is NAGVMQNPRHLVRRRGQEARLRCSPMKGHSHVYWYRQLPEEGLKFMVYLQKENIIDESGMPKERFSAEFPKEGPSILRIQQVVRGDSAAYFCASSPLPFRAQEGQPQHFGDGTRLSIL.

The V gene is TRBV7-9, the J gene TRBJ2-2; TRBD1 matches at 9 bases. Losses at the gene ends were 7 bases for V and 5 bases for J; bases not matched to a gene: 11. The CDR3 has 16 amino acids. Looked up from germline, CDR1 is SEHNR and CDR2 is FQNEAQ (reference sequence). The CDR3 DNA follows: TGTGCCAGCAACGCCTGGACAGGACAGGGGACCGGGGAGCTGTTTTTT. Amino acid sequence: CASNAWTGQGTGELFF.

Only a few counts were recorded for this clone. The rearrangement uses TRBV19 and TRBJ2-7; D may be TRBD1 (6 bases). In germline, CDR1 is LNHDA, CDR2 SQIVND (reference sequence). The CDR3 runs 12 residues. V lost 5 bases and J 9 bases, leaving 14 bases between the germline ends. CDR3 loop: CASSLQQGRQYF. The CDR3 nucleotides read TGTGCCAGTAGTCTCCAACAGGGACGGCAGTACTTC.

The chain joins TRBV6-4 to TRBJ1-1, with 7 nucleotides matching TRBD1. The J segment lost 2 bases and the V segment lost 6 bases, leaving 6 bases of the junction unmatched. The germline CDR1 and CDR2 sequences are MRHNA and SNTAGT. The CDR3 runs to 14 residues. CDR3 in amino acids: CASSPTGANTEAFF. CDR3 DNA: TGTGCCAGCAGCCCTACAGGGGCCAACACTGAAGCTTTCTTT.

The genes are TRBV30 and TRBJ2-7, with unresolved D. From germline, CDR1 is GTSNPN and CDR2 SVGIG (reference sequence). Trimming removed 0 bases at V and 0 bases at J, with 9 bases between. The CDR3 is made up of 14 amino acids. For the CDR3, the DNA is TGTGCCTGGAGTGTAGGCTGGAGCTCCTACGAGCAGTACTTC. Amino acid sequence: CAWSVGWSSYEQYF.

This chain links TRBV7-2 with TRBJ1-1; D is ambiguous. The CDR3 extends over 15 amino acids. V was trimmed by 7 bases and J by 1 base, leaving 16 bases between them. CDR1 is SGHTA and CDR2 is FQGNSA in the germline V gene. CDR3 region: CASITLRGGNTEAFF. The CDR3 DNA is TGTGCCAGCATCACTTTGCGCGGCGGGAACACTGAAGCTTTCTTT.

The chain carries TRBV6-1 and TRBJ1-1, with D tentatively TRBD1 (6 bases). The V end lost 9 bases, the J end lost 2 bases, and 13 bases lay between the germline ends. The CDR3 sequence is 13 residues long. Germline V gene sequence: CDR1 MNHNS, CDR2 SASEGT. Here the CDR3 reads CASHLQGNTEAFF. The CDR3 region has the DNA TGTGCCAGTCATTTACAGGGAAACACTGAAGCTTTCTTT.

The rearrangement uses TRBV30 and TRBJ2-3; maybe TRBD2 (5 bases). CDR3 length: 16 amino acids. Between the trimmed V and J ends, which lost 5 bases and 1 base, there was a span of 19 bases. Germline CDR1 and CDR2: GTSNPN and SVGIG (reference sequence). The CDR3: CAWSRLEEVGTDTQYF. Written as DNA, the CDR3 is TGTGCCTGGTCCCGCCTCGAGGAGGTGGGCACAGATACGCAGTATTTT.

This chain joins TRBV7-2 and TRBJ2-2; TRBD2 aligns across 13 bases. The V segment lost 5 bases and the J segment 2 bases; nucleotides outside the gene matches: 5. This CDR3 is 17 amino acids long. Germline V gene sequence: CDR1 SGHTA, CDR2 FQGNSA. The CDR3 region has the DNA TGTGCCAGCAGCACGTGGACTAGCGGGAGCAACACCGGGGAGCTGTTTTTT. It translates to CASSTWTSGSNTGELFF.

The chain links TRBV7-2 to TRBJ2-5; 8 bases match TRBD1. J lost 2 bases, V lost 5 bases, and 4 bases had no gene match. Germline CDR1 and CDR2: SGHTA and FQGNSA. CDR3 size: 14 residues. CDR3 residues: CASSGQGRQETQYF. In DNA form, the CDR3 reads TGTGCCAGCAGCGGACAGGGTCGGCAAGAGACCCAGTACTTC.